The 16 T cell receptor beta chains presented below share a single source sample, sequenced in a study of CD8+CD57+ T cells in acquired aplastic anemia. Genomic DNA was employed as the template in profiling TCR beta VDJ and CDR3. TCRdb used MiXCR to reprocess the reads, holding one entry per CDR3 protein. Of 400,000 to 500,000 distinct CDR3 sequences in the sample, around 72% were seen once. The specimen was sorted CD4+, CD8+, or CD8+CD57+ T cells (not recorded which) from PBMCs. The receptors stem from a human donor in good health, serving as a control.

A word on this clonotype: The conserved phenylalanine or tryptophan is not found at the CDR3 terminus, so this likely reflects a read error. This chain uses TRBV15 with TRBJ2-4; perhaps TRBD1 as D (6 bases). CDR1 is LNHNV, CDR2 YYDKDF, per germline (reference sequence). V gave up 0 bases and J gave up 13 bases, with 16 bases separating them. The CDR3 contains 14 residues. The DNA of the CDR3 is TGTGCCACCAGCAGAGAAAGGGGGTATCAGCCCCAGTACTGC. This sequence encodes CATSRERGYQPQYC.

This chain links TRBV7-2 with TRBJ2-5; D is unresolved. CDR3 size: 16 residues. The V end was cut by 7 bases, the J end by 10 bases, with 28 bases between. CDR1 and CDR2 (germline): SGHTA, FQGNSA. CDR3 sequence: CASTYVSTAPYYGQYF. The CDR3, as DNA: TGTGCCAGCACCTACGTGAGTACGGCCCCCTACTATGGCCAGTACTTC.

The chain recombines TRBV25-1 with TRBJ2-7; D call uncertain. From germline, CDR1 is MGHDK and CDR2 SYGVNS. This CDR3 region has 16 residues. Trimming removed 5 bases from V and 0 bases from J, with 17 bases in between. The DNA of the CDR3 is TGTGCCAGCAGTATCACCCGACACACACTCTCCTACGAGCAGTACTTC. Its protein product is CASSITRHTLSYEQYF.

This chain uses TRBV9 with TRBJ1-1; TRBD1 aligns across 10 bases. This CDR3 comprises 15 residues. Germline lookup yields CDR1 SGDLS and CDR2 YYNGEE. The trim removed 4 bases at V and 12 bases at J, leaving 15 bases unmatched. Here the CDR3 DNA reads TGTGCCAGCAGCCGGAGGGGCGGGACAGGGGATGGCTCTTTCTTT. It yields the protein CASSRRGGTGDGSFF. The full variable domain, in which reference TRBV9 and TRBJ1-1 provide the parts outside the CDR3, is DSGVTQTPKHLITATGQRVTLRCSPRSGDLSVYWYQQSLDQGLQFLIQYYNGEERAKGNILERFSAQQFPDLHSELNLSSLELGDSALYFCASSRRGGTGDGSFFGQGTRLTVV.

The V gene is TRBV2, the J gene TRBJ2-7; no clear D. Trimming removed 6 bases from V and 10 bases from J, with 16 bases in between. The CDR3 loop spans 12 amino acids. Germline values: CDR1 SNHLY, CDR2 FYNNEI. CDR3 protein: CASSGHTYTQYF. DNA for the CDR3: TGTGCCAGCAGCGGTCACACTTACACCCAGTACTTC.

Worth noting for this clonotype: No conserved phenylalanine or tryptophan ends this CDR3, so it is likely a read error. The DNA is left out, because the CDR3 cannot be placed on it with certainty; the CDR3 is given as TCRdb lists it. The V gene is TRBV7-9, the J gene TRBJ2-7; TRBD1, as called in the table, went unchecked against the DNA. CDR1 is SEHNR and CDR2 is FQNEAQ in the germline V gene (reference sequence). The CDR3 contains 14 residues when both ends are counted. CDR3 protein: CASSVPEKAWGHTL.

The gene calls are TRBV11-2 and TRBJ2-7; 9 bases are a match to TRBD1. In germline, CDR1 is SGHAT, CDR2 FQNNGV. This CDR3 is 17 amino acids long. V trimming: 6 bases; J trimming: 5 bases; junction bases outside the gene matches: 17. The CDR3, as DNA: TGTGCCAGCAGTCCGAGGACCGGGACAGGGCGTTCGGACGAGCAGTACTTC. Encoded protein: CASSPRTGTGRSDEQYF.

This clonotype has a count of ten or more. V is TRBV19 and J is TRBJ2-1; TRBD2 aligns across 14 bases. Trimming at V came to 4 bases and at J to 7 bases, leaving 6 bases not matched to a gene. The CDR3 spans 16 residues. Looked up from germline, CDR1 is LNHDA and CDR2 is SQIVND (reference sequence). The CDR3 nucleotides read TGTGCCAGTAGTACGACTAGCGGGGGGGTTCGGAATGAGCAGTTCTTC. Its protein product is CASSTTSGGVRNEQFF.

This clonotype was seen at least ten times. This chain joins TRBV2 and TRBJ2-1; the match to TRBD1 covers 9 bases. The length of the CDR3 is 15 residues. CDR1 and CDR2 from the germline V gene are SNHLY and FYNNEI. The J segment lost 6 bases and the V segment lost 2 bases, leaving 5 bases of the junction unmatched. The CDR3 nucleotides read TGTGCCAGCAGTGAAAGGGACAGGGCGATCAATGAGCAGTTCTTC. Translated, it gives CASSERDRAINEQFF.

This clonotype was detected many times. CDR3 DNA: TGTGCCAGCAGTTACACACGGACAGATACGCAGTATTTT. It is translated as CASSYTRTDTQYF. This chain uses TRBV6-2 or TRBV6-3 with TRBJ2-3; D is ambiguous. Per the germline V gene, CDR1 is MNHEY and CDR2 is SVGEGT. V lost 2 bases and J 3 bases, leaving 6 bases between the germline ends. The CDR3 consists of 13 residues.

In regard to this clonotype: Because the CDR3 is missing its conserved closing phenylalanine or tryptophan, this is likely a read error. The chain links TRBV19 to TRBJ2-6; no reliable D call. The V gene's germline CDR1 is LNHDA and CDR2 SQIVND (reference sequence). The V end lost 6 bases, the J end lost 2 bases, and 8 bases lay between the germline ends. The CDR3 is 14 residues long. Here the CDR3 reads CASRASTGANVLTA. CDR3 bases: TGTGCCAGTAGAGCCAGCACTGGGGCCAACGTCCTGACTGCT.

This clonotype was observed a few times. This sequence joins TRBV15 and TRBJ2-7; D might be TRBD2 (6 bases). Germline lookup yields CDR1 LNHNV and CDR2 YYDKDF (reference sequence). CDR3 size: 15 residues. V lost 2 bases and J lost 0, with 11 bases in between. The CDR3 region is CATSRRRDSSYEQYF. As DNA, the CDR3 is TGTGCCACCAGCAGACGCCGGGACTCCTCCTACGAGCAGTACTTC.

The V gene is TRBV7-2, the J gene TRBJ1-5; a possible D gene is TRBD1 (5 bases). The CDR3 consists of 13 residues. Germline assignment: CDR1 SGHTA and CDR2 FQGNSA. V lost 6 bases, J lost 14 bases, and 20 bases lay in between. Written as DNA, the CDR3 is TGTGCCAGCAGTCGTGGGACTAGTGGGGGTGAGCATTTT. Translated, it gives CASSRGTSGGEHF. The whole variable domain, filled in from reference TRBV7-2 and TRBJ1-5, reads GAGVSQSPSNKVTEKGKDVELRCDPISGHTALYWYRQSLGQGLEFLIYFQGNSAPDKSGLPSDRFSAERTGGSVSTLTIQRTQQEDSAVYLCASSRGTSGGEHFGDGTRLSIL.

The rearrangement joins TRBV7-8 to TRBJ2-3, with 7 bases identical to TRBD2. Trimming removed 4 bases from V and 15 bases from J; junction bases left unmatched: 19. The germline V gene encodes CDR1 SGHVS and CDR2 FQNEAQ. The CDR3 is made up of 15 amino acids. DNA of the CDR3: TGTGCCAGCAGCTCTTTAGAGGGGAAGCGAGGGGACTACTATTTT. Amino acids: CASSSLEGKRGDYYF.

This clonotype was seen repeatedly, ten times or more. This sequence joins TRBV27 and TRBJ1-6; D is uncertain. Germline CDR1 is MNHEY and CDR2 is SMNVEV (reference sequence). V was clipped by 5 bases and J by 10 bases, with 15 bases between them. CDR3 length equals 14 residues. The CDR3 region is CASSPFGQTSPLHF. In nucleotides, the CDR3 is TGTGCCAGCAGTCCTTTCGGGCAGACATCACCCCTCCACTTT.

The chain is built from TRBV2 and TRBJ2-1; D uncertain. Trimming cost V 6 bases and J 5 bases, with 20 bases left between them. The V gene's germline CDR1 is SNHLY and CDR2 FYNNEI. The CDR3 is made up of 16 amino acids. CDR3 in amino acids: CASRNVYKDKNNEQFF. The CDR3 DNA follows: TGTGCCAGCAGGAACGTATACAAAGACAAAAACAATGAGCAGTTCTTC.